These T cell receptor beta chains were read from a single sample in a study of technical replicates of blood from several donors. Produced via immunoSEQ multiplex PCR; TCRdb's table is partial and in-frame only. The repertoire consists of around 100,000 clones, with around 93% occurring once and the leading ten covering 0.34%. The source material was T cells isolated from PBMCs. The receptors derive from a human donor in good health. CDR3s include the opening cysteine and the closing phenylalanine or tryptophan.

V gene,J gene,CDR3 protein
TRBV6-6,TRBJ2-5,CASSYPRREQETQYF
TRBV19,TRBJ2-1,CASSNRQGWDEQFF
TRBV5-1,TRBJ1-5,CASSSGQGGNQPQHF
TRBV6-5,TRBJ1-4,CASSRTGEKLFF
TRBV13,TRBJ1-2,CASPQPRGPYGYTF
TRBV19,TRBJ2-2,CSSGGLNTGELFF
TRBV19,TRBJ1-2,CASSIQGYGYTF
TRBV4-2,TRBJ1-2,CASSQHSGTVANYGYTF
TRBV6-4,TRBJ2-1,CASSVLAGGPTHEQFF
TRBV9,TRBJ1-4,CASSVQGPIGEKLFF
TRBV18,TRBJ2-7,CASSPDSEIVEQYF
TRBV29-1,TRBJ1-2,CSVEDIYGYTF
TRBV6-5,TRBJ1-3,CASGLAGGSGNTIYF
TRBV13,TRBJ2-3,CASSSTSPDTQYF
TRBV29-1,TRBJ1-2,CSVENRDNYGYTF
TRBV5-1,TRBJ2-7,CASTGDSAYEQYF
TRBV5-1,TRBJ2-5,CASRITSGLQETQYF
TRBV28,TRBJ1-4,CASSLVAEKLFF
TRBV1,TRBJ2-7,CTSSPIYGLAGGPLDHEQYF
TRBV27,TRBJ1-2,CASSLAGSRYGYTF
TRBV7-3,TRBJ1-1,CASSVNRDRSNEAFF
TRBV10-3,TRBJ2-7,CAISYSGSSYEQYF
TRBV25-1,TRBJ2-5,CASSRPGQGGETQYF
TRBV5-1,TRBJ2-2,CASSLSGANTGELFF
TRBV28,TRBJ1-1,CASSLRRRPSNTEAFF
TRBV28,TRBJ2-7,CASSLETSGGAYEQYF
TRBV4-1,TRBJ2-7,CASSQVAGGLSYEQYF
TRBV29-1,TRBJ2-7,CSVVGRAGGYEQYF
TRBV5-7,TRBJ2-1,CASSLGPGGNEQFF
TRBV6-1,TRBJ1-5,CASSPGTGSGQPQHF
TRBV11-2,TRBJ2-7,CASGAMHLEQYF
TRBV5-1,TRBJ2-5,CASSLYPPGTPKRETQYF
TRBV4-2,TRBJ2-7,CASSQELAGVRNEQYF
TRBV9,TRBJ1-1,CASSSTGTEAFF
TRBV4-3,TRBJ2-7,CASSQEEWYEQYF
TRBV19,TRBJ1-3,CASRGPGALVGNTIYF
TRBV6-4,TRBJ1-5,CASSDGTGNQPQHF
TRBV9,TRBJ2-3,CASSAYRELDTQYF
TRBV2,TRBJ2-2,CASEQQGASGPGELFF
TRBV28,TRBJ2-1,CASTFPRGVSYNEQFF
TRBV19,TRBJ1-2,CASSIGQGAHGYTF
TRBV28,TRBJ2-2,CASRPGLAWANTGELFF
TRBV27,TRBJ2-4,CASSPGQGNIQYF
TRBV19,TRBJ2-1,CASSMGDSLNEQFF
TRBV27,TRBJ2-1,CASRLGGSSYNEQFF
TRBV9,TRBJ1-2,CASSGLRDQTKYSLGYTF
TRBV11-3,TRBJ2-1,CARRTGTRSHNEQFF
TRBV5-1,TRBJ1-5,CASSLTGNQPQHF
TRBV19,TRBJ2-2,CASSERGTGELFF
TRBV7-2,TRBJ2-1,CASSLAWATYNEQFF
TRBV19,TRBJ2-7,CASSFAGTGFYEQYF
TRBV19,TRBJ2-1,CASSIIGDEQFF
TRBV6-5,TRBJ1-2,CASRMDRDYGGYTF
TRBV5-1,TRBJ1-1,CASSTGTRGGNTEAFF
TRBV6-5,TRBJ2-5,CASSYSNQETQYF
TRBV4-3,TRBJ2-2,CASSQDGRELFF